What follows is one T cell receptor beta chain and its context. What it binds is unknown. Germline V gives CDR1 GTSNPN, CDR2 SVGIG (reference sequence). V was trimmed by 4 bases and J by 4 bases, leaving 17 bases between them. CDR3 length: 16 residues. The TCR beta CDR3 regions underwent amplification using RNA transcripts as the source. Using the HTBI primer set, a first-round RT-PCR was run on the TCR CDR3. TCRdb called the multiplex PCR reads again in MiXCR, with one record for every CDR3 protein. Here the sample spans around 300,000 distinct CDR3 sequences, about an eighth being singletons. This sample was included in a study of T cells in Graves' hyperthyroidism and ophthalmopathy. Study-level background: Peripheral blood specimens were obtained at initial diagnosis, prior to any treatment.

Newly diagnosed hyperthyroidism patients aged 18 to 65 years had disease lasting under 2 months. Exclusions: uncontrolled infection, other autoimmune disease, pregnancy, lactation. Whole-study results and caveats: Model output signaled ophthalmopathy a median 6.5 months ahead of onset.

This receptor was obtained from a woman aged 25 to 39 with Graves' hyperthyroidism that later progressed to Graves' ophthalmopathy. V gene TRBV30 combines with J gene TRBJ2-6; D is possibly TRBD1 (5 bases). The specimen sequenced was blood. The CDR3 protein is CAWTRTSSGGANVLTF. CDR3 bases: TGTGCCTGGACCAGGACAAGCTCTGGCGGGGCCAACGTCCTGACTTTC.